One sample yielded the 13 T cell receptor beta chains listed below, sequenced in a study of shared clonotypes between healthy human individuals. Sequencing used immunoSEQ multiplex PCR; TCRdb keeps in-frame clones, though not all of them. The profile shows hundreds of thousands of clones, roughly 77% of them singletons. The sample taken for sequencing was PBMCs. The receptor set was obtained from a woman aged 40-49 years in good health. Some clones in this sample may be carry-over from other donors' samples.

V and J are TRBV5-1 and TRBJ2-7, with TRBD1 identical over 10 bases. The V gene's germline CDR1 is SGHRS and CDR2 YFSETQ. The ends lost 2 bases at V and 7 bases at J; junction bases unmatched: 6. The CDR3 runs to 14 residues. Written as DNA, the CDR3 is TGCGCCAGCAGCTTCCGACAGGGGGCAGGGGAGCAGTACTTC. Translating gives CASSFRQGAGEQYF.

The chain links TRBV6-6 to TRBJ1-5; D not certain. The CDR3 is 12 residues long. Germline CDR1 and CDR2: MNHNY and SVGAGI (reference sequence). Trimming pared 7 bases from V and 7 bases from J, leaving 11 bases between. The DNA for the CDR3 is TGTGCCAGCAACCACGAACCCCAGCCCCAGCATTTT. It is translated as CASNHEPQPQHF.

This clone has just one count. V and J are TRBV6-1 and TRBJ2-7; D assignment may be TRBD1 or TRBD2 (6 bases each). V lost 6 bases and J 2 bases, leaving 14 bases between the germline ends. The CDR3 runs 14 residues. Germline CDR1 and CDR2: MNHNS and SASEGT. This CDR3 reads CASRPTGAAYEQYF. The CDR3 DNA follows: TGTGCCAGCAGGCCCACGGGGGCTGCCTACGAGCAGTACTTC.

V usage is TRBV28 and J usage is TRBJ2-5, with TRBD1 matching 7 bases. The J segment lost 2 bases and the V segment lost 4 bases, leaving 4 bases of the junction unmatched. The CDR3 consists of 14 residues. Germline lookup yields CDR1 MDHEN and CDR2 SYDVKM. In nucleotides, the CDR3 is TGTGCCAGCAGTTCCCCGGGACAGCAAGAGACCCAGTACTTC. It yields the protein CASSSPGQQETQYF.

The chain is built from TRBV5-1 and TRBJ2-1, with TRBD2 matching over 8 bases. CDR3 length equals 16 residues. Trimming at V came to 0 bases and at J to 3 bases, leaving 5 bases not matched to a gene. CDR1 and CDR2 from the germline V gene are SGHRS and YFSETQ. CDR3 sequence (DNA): TGCGCCAGCAGCTTGGGGGCCGGGACTAGCTACAATGAGCAGTTCTTC. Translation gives CASSLGAGTSYNEQFF.

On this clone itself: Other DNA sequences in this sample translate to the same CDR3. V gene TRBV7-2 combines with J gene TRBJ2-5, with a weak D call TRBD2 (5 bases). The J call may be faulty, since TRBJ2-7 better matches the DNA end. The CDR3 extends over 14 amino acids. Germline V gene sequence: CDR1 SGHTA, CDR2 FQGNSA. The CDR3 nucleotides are TGTGCCAGCAGCTCCGGACTTCTGCCCTACGAGCAGTACTTC. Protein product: CASSSGLLPYEQYF.

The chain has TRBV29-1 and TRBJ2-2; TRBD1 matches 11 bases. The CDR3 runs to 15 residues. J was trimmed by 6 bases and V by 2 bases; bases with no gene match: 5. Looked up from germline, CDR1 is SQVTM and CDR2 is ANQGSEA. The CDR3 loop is CSVEKGQGVPGELFF. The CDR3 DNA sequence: TGCAGCGTTGAAAAGGGACAGGGGGTCCCCGGGGAGCTGTTTTTT.

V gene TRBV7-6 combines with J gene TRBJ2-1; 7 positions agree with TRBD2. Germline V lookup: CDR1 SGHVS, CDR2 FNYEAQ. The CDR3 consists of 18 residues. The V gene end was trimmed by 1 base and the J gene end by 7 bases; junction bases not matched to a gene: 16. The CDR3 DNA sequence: TGTGCCAGCAGCTTAGGGTGGGCTCGCGGGAGTTCGAGAAATGAGCAGTTCTTC. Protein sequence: CASSLGWARGSSRNEQFF.

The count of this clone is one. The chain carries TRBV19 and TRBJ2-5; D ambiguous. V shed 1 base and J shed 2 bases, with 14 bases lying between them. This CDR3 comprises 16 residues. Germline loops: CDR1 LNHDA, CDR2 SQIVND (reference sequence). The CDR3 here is CASSIGGSTSQETQYF. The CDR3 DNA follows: TGTGCCAGTAGTATAGGGGGATCTACTTCACAAGAGACCCAGTACTTC.

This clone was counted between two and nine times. The CDR3 nucleotides read TGTGCCAGCAGTGAACAGGACAGGGACGACGGGGAGCTGTTTTTT. This codes for CASSEQDRDDGELFF. The J gene is TRBJ2-2, the V gene TRBV28, with TRBD1 matching over 8 bases. The germline gives CDR1 MDHEN, CDR2 SYDVKM. The length of the CDR3 is 15 residues. After removal of 5 bases from V and 7 bases from J, the junction contained 9 bases not matched to a gene.

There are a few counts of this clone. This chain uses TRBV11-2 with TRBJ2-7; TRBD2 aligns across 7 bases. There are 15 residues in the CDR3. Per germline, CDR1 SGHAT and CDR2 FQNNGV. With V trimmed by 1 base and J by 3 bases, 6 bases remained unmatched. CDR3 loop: CASSLAVTSSYEQYF. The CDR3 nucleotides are TGTGCCAGCAGCTTAGCAGTGACTAGCAGCTACGAGCAGTACTTC. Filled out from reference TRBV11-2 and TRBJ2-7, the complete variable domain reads EAGVAQSPRYKIIEKRQSVAFWCNPISGHATLYWYQQILGQGPKLLIQFQNNGVVDDSQLPKDRFSAERLKGVDSTLKIQPAKLEDSAVYLCASSLAVTSSYEQYFGPGTRLTVT.

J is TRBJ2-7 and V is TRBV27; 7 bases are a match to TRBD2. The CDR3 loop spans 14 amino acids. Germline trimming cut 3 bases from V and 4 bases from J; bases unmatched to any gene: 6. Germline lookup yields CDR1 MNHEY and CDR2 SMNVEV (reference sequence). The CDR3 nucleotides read TGTGCCAGCAGTTTCCAGGCGGGAGAGTACGAGCAGTACTTC. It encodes CASSFQAGEYEQYF.

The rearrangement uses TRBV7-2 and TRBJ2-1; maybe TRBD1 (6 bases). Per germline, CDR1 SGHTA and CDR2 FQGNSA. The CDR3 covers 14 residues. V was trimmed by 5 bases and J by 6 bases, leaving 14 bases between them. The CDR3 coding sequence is TGTGCCAGCAGCCCTAGTGGGGGCCCCAATGAGCAGTTCTTC. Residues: CASSPSGGPNEQFF.